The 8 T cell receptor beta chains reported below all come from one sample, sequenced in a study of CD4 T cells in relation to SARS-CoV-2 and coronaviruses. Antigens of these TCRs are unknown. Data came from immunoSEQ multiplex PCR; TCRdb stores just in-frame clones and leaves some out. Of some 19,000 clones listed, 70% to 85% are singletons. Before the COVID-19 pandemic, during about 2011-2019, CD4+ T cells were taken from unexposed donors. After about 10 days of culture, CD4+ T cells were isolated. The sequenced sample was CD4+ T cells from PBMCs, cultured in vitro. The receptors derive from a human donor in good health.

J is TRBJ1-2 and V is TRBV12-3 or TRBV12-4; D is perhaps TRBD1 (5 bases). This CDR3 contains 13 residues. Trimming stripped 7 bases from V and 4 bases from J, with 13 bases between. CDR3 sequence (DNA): TGTGCCAGCACTCACGGGGGTGGCTATGGCTACACCTTC. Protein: CASTHGGGYGYTF.

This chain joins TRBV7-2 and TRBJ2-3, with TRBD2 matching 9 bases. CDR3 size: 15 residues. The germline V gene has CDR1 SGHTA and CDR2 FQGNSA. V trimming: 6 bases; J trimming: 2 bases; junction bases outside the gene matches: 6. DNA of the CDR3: TGTGCCAGCAGGGCGACTAGCGGATACACAGATACGCAGTATTTT. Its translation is CASRATSGYTDTQYF.

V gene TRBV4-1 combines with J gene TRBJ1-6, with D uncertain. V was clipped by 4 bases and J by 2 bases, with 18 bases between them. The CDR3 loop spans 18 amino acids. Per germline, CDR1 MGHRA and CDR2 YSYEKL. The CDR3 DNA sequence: TGCGCCAGCAGCCCCTCTGCCTTTTCCCGGGCCTATAATTCACCCCTCCACTTT. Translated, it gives CASSPSAFSRAYNSPLHF.

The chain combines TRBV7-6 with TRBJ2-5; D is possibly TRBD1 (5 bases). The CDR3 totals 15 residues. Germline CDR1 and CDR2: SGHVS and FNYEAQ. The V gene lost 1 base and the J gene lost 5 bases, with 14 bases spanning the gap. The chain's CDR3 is CASSLGGPIGETQYF. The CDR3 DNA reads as TGTGCCAGCAGCTTAGGGGGCCCCATCGGGGAGACCCAGTACTTC.

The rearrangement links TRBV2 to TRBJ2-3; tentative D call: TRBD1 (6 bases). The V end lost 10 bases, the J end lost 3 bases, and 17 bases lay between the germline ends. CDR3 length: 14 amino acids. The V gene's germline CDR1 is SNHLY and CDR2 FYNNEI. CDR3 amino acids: CANPLTGWTDTQYF. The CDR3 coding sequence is TGTGCCAACCCCTTGACAGGTTGGACAGATACGCAGTATTTT.

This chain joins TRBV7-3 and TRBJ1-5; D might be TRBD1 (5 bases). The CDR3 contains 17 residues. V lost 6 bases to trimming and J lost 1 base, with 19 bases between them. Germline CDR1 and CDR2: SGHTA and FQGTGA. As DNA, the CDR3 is TGTGCCAGCAGATTACTACAGGTGATGGGCAGCAATCAGCCCCAGCATTTT. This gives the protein CASRLLQVMGSNQPQHF.

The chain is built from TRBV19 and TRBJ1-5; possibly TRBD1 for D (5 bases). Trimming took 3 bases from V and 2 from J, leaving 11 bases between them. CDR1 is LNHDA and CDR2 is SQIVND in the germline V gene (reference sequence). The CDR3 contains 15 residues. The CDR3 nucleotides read TGTGCCAGTAGTATGTATGGGGCTGGCAATCAGCCCCAGCATTTT. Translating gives CASSMYGAGNQPQHF. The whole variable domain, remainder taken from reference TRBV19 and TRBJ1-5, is DGGITQSPKYLFRKEGQNVTLSCEQNLNHDAMYWYRQDPGQGLRLIYYSQIVNDFQKGDIAEGYSVSREKKESFPLTVTSAQKNPTAFYLCASSMYGAGNQPQHFGDGTRLSIL.

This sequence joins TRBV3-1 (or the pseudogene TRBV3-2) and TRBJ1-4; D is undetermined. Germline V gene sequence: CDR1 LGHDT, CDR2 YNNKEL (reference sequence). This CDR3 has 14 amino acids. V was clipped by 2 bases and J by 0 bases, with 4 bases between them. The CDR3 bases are TGTGCCAGCAGCCAATTTCCAACTAATGAAAAACTGTTTTTT. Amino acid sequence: CASSQFPTNEKLFF.